This entry lists 7 T cell receptor beta chains sequenced from one sample in a study of T cells in Graves' hyperthyroidism and ophthalmopathy. RNA transcripts were the template for amplifying TCR beta CDR3 regions. The HTBI set primed first-round TCR CDR3 RT-PCR. Each CDR3 protein gets one entry after TCRdb re-called the multiplex PCR reads with MiXCR. In the table there are 130,000 or so distinct CDR3 sequences, less than 25% of which are singletons. What was sequenced was blood. These receptors were collected from a woman aged 45-65 years with Graves' hyperthyroidism that later progressed to Graves' ophthalmopathy.

CDR3 protein: CASSAAWGHSYEQYF. CDR3 nucleotides: TGTGCCAGCAGTGCGGCGTGGGGTCACTCCTACGAGCAGTACTTC. The genes are TRBV28 and TRBJ2-7; D ambiguous. V was shortened by 5 bases and J by 0 bases, with 14 bases between the two germline ends. The CDR3 has 15 amino acids. Germline V gene lookup returns CDR1 MDHEN and CDR2 SYDVKM.

The gene calls are TRBV28 and TRBJ1-2; tentatively, D is TRBD1 (5 bases). The CDR3 totals 12 residues. CDR1 and CDR2 (germline): MDHEN, SYDVKM. The V end was cut by 7 bases, the J end by 5 bases, with 11 bases between. In nucleotides, the CDR3 is TGTGCCAGCACCTCCGACAGTTATGGCTACACCTTC. Residues: CASTSDSYGYTF.

The chain is built from TRBV5-8 and TRBJ1-4; 9 positions match TRBD1. The CDR3 sequence is 14 residues long. Trimming took 4 bases from V and 8 from J; bases not matched to a gene: 6. From germline, CDR1 is SGHTS and CDR2 YDEGEE. The CDR3 protein is CASSRTGGQEKLFF. DNA for the CDR3: TGTGCCAGCAGCAGAACAGGGGGCCAGGAAAAACTGTTTTTT.

This clonotype was found many times. This chain links TRBV9 with TRBJ2-3; D is possibly TRBD2 (6 bases). The CDR3 has 13 residues. Germline lookup yields CDR1 SGDLS and CDR2 YYNGEE. V lost 0 bases and J 4 bases, leaving 6 bases between the germline ends. DNA of the CDR3: TGTGCCAGCAGCGTAGGGGGGGCAGATACGCAGTATTTT. It translates to CASSVGGADTQYF.

CDR3 sequence: CASSWGLANTGELFF. The CDR3, as DNA: TGCGCCAGCAGCTGGGGACTCGCGAACACCGGGGAGCTGTTTTTT. V usage is TRBV5-1 and J usage is TRBJ2-2, with a tentative D call TRBD2 (6 bases). This CDR3 has 15 residues. V was shortened by 3 bases and J by 0 bases, with 9 bases between the two germline ends. Germline assignment: CDR1 SGHRS and CDR2 YFSETQ.

V gene TRBV20-1 combines with J gene TRBJ2-7; 8 bases fit TRBD2. CDR3 length: 13 residues. The V gene end was trimmed by 6 bases and the J gene end by 2 bases; junction bases not matched to a gene: 6. Germline lookup yields CDR1 DFQATT and CDR2 SNEGSKA (reference sequence). CDR3 DNA sequence: TGCAGTGCCCTGAGCGGGGGACCCTACGAGCAGTACTTC. It codes for CSALSGGPYEQYF.

The chain carries TRBV3-1 and TRBJ2-1, with 9 bases that match TRBD2. This CDR3 region has 19 residues. Losses at the gene ends were 4 bases for V and 9 bases for J; bases not matched to a gene: 22. Germline CDR1 and CDR2: LGHDT and YNNKEL (reference sequence). The DNA for the CDR3 is TGTGCCAGCAGCCCTTACATTGGGGCGGGAGGGGAGTACAAGCCTGAGCAGTTCTTC. This encodes CASSPYIGAGGEYKPEQFF.